One sample yielded the 20 T cell receptor beta chains listed below, sequenced in a study of Ad26.COV2.S vaccination and SARS-CoV-2 variants. The treatment was: some 20 received Ad26.COV2.S at low or high dose, single or two shots; 5 received placebo; per-sample allocation not given. Following the first vaccine or placebo injection, samples were taken on day 63. Assay: immunoSEQ multiplex PCR; the TCRdb copy retains only in-frame clones and omits some. Of roughly 400,000 clones listed, 70% to 90% were seen once; the top ten hold around 1.8%. Specimen: peripheral blood, collected in a trial of Ad26.COV2.S vaccine versus placebo. These receptors originate from a person aged 18-60 years who received the Ad26.COV2.S COVID-19 vaccine or a placebo.

The DNA of the CDR3 is TGTGCCAGCAGTTCCACCCGGGACAGGGGTTACGAGCAGTACTTC. Translating gives CASSSTRDRGYEQYF. This sequence joins TRBV6-5 and TRBJ2-7, with 10 bases identical to TRBD1. Germline V gene data show CDR1 as MNHEY and CDR2 as SVGAGI. The CDR3 contains 15 residues. After removal of 4 bases from V and 4 bases from J, the junction contained 7 bases not matched to a gene.

The gene calls are TRBV6-4 and TRBJ2-1; D not certain. Germline CDR1 reads MRHNA; CDR2 reads SNTAGT. The CDR3 is 12 residues long. Trimming took 2 bases from V and 9 from J, leaving 8 bases between them. CDR3 nucleotide sequence: TGTGCCAGCAGTGACACGGGTGTTGAGCAGTTCTTC. Its translation: CASSDTGVEQFF.

A few counts support this clone. This sequence joins TRBV7-3 and TRBJ2-7; TRBD2 aligns across 11 bases. The CDR3 has 14 amino acids. In germline, CDR1 is SGHTA, CDR2 FQGTGA. Trimming at V came to 5 bases and at J to 4 bases, leaving 4 bases not matched to a gene. The CDR3 DNA reads as TGTGCCAGCAGCCCGACTAGCGGGAAGTACGAGCAGTACTTC. Translated, it gives CASSPTSGKYEQYF.

The gene calls are TRBV28 and TRBJ1-2, with D hard to call. The CDR3 length is 15 residues. V dropped 3 bases and J dropped 0 bases, with 11 bases sitting between them. CDR1 and CDR2 from the germline V gene are MDHEN and SYDVKM. This CDR3 reads CASSFVAISNYGYTF. The CDR3 DNA follows: TGTGCCAGCAGTTTTGTGGCCATCTCTAACTATGGCTACACCTTC.

Regarding this clone: Other DNA variants within this sample encode the same CDR3. This sequence joins TRBV5-4 and TRBJ2-1; D gene ambiguous. V was cut by 0 bases and J by 4 bases, with 8 bases left in between. This CDR3 is 14 amino acids long. Germline V CDR1 and CDR2: SGHNT, YYREEE (reference sequence). The CDR3 DNA reads as TGTGCCAGCAGCTTGGTTGGCGATTACAATGAGCAGTTCTTC. This codes for CASSLVGDYNEQFF.

In its sample, this clone was seen once. The chain uses TRBV18 and TRBJ1-2; 8 bases match TRBD1. With 6 bases clipped from V and 6 bases from J, the junction kept 6 bases outside the gene matches. CDR3 length: 13 residues. Germline V gene sequence: CDR1 KGHSH, CDR2 LQKENI. CDR3 DNA: TGTGCCAGCTCCCGTGGACAGGGCAATGGCTACACCTTC. Translating it yields CASSRGQGNGYTF. Drawing the rest from reference TRBV18 and TRBJ1-2, the complete variable domain is NAGVMQNPRHLVRRRGQEARLRCSPMKGHSHVYWYRQLPEEGLKFMVYLQKENIIDESGMPKERFSAEFPKEGPSILRIQQVVRGDSAAYFCASSRGQGNGYTFGSGTRLTVV.

The V and J genes are TRBV7-2 and TRBJ1-2; D remains unclear. Per germline, CDR1 SGHTA and CDR2 FQGNSA. The CDR3 runs to 15 residues. V lost 3 bases and J 8 bases, leaving 19 bases between the germline ends. CDR3 coding DNA: TGTGCCAGCAGCTTTAGGGTGGAAGGGCTCCAGGGCTACACCTTC. Amino acids: CASSFRVEGLQGYTF.

V usage is TRBV19 and J usage is TRBJ1-5; D call uncertain. Germline CDR1 is LNHDA and CDR2 is SQIVND (reference sequence). CDR3 length: 12 amino acids. V lost 5 bases to trimming and J lost 7 bases, with 9 bases between them. The CDR3 coding sequence is TGTGCCAGTAGTCCCGAGCGGCAGCCCCAGCATTTT. This codes for CASSPERQPQHF.

The chain links TRBV11-3 to TRBJ2-7; D is possibly TRBD2 (5 bases). CDR1 is SGHNT, CDR2 YENEEA, per germline. This CDR3 has 16 residues. Trimming pared 5 bases from V and 4 bases from J, leaving 21 bases between. Here the CDR3 reads CASSPLPIRTGYEQYF. The CDR3, as DNA: TGTGCCAGCAGCCCGTTACCCATCCGCACGGGGTACGAGCAGTACTTC. The full variable domain, with the rest looked up from reference TRBV11-3 and TRBJ2-7, is EAGVVQSPRYKIIEKKQPVAFWCNPISGHNTLYWYLQNLGQGPELLIRYENEEAVDDSQLPKDRFSAERLKGVDSTLKIQPAELGDSAVYLCASSPLPIRTGYEQYFGPGTRLTVT.

The rearrangement links TRBV25-1 to TRBJ2-6; D remains ambiguous. The V end was cut by 1 base, the J end by 0 bases, with 7 bases between. Germline V CDR1 and CDR2: MGHDK, SYGVNS. This CDR3 has 16 residues. The CDR3 region is CASSESERSGANVLTF. As DNA, the CDR3 is TGTGCCAGCAGTGAATCGGAGCGCTCTGGGGCCAACGTCCTGACTTTC.

The J gene is TRBJ2-5, the V gene TRBV4-1, with D maybe TRBD2 (6 bases). Germline values: CDR1 MGHRA, CDR2 YSYEKL. The CDR3 extends over 17 amino acids. The V gene lost 0 bases and the J gene lost 0 bases, with 14 bases spanning the gap. The CDR3 region has the DNA TGCGCCAGCAGCCAAGATGGAGGAGGGTCTTACCAAGAGACCCAGTACTTC. Translated, it gives CASSQDGGGSYQETQYF.

Notes on this clone: Other nucleotide sequences in the sample specify the same CDR3. The chain has TRBV2 and TRBJ1-1; TRBD1 aligns across 7 bases. V lost 6 bases, J lost 3 bases, and 7 bases stayed unmatched. CDR3 length: 14 residues. Germline lookup yields CDR1 SNHLY and CDR2 FYNNEI. This CDR3 is CASRSRQGDTEAFF. CDR3 bases: TGTGCCAGCAGGTCCCGACAGGGAGACACTGAAGCTTTCTTT. The variable domain in full, with the rest retrieved from reference TRBV2 and TRBJ1-1, is EPEVTQTPSHQVTQMGQEVILRCVPISNHLYFYWYRQILGQKVEFLVSFYNNEISEKSEIFDDQFSVERPDGSNFTLKIRSTKLEDSAMYFCASRSRQGDTEAFFGQGTRLTVV.

This clone was counted only a few times. The chain combines TRBV11-2 with TRBJ1-6, with D possibly TRBD1 on 5 matching bases. The CDR3 is made up of 15 amino acids. The germline V and J ends were trimmed by 1 base and 9 bases, with 13 bases remaining between them. Germline loops: CDR1 SGHAT, CDR2 FQNNGV. The CDR3 is CASSLALGEASPLHF. CDR3 bases: TGTGCCAGCAGCTTAGCTTTGGGGGAAGCTTCACCCCTCCACTTT. Full variable domain (outside the CDR3, taken from reference TRBV11-2 and TRBJ1-6): EAGVAQSPRYKIIEKRQSVAFWCNPISGHATLYWYQQILGQGPKLLIQFQNNGVVDDSQLPKDRFSAERLKGVDSTLKIQPAKLEDSAVYLCASSLALGEASPLHFGNGTRLTVT.

The chain links TRBV19 to TRBJ1-6, with a weak D call TRBD1 (5 bases). The CDR3 spans 19 residues. Trimming cost V 6 bases and J 0 bases, with 21 bases left between them. Germline assignment: CDR1 LNHDA and CDR2 SQIVND (reference sequence). The CDR3 coding sequence is TGTGCCAGTAGAGCGGCGATGTCTGGGACCAGCTCCTATAATTCACCCCTCCACTTT. Protein sequence: CASRAAMSGTSSYNSPLHF.

The chain combines TRBV10-1 with TRBJ1-5; 7 bases align to TRBD1. V lost 3 bases and J lost 6; bases outside the gene matches: 8. The CDR3 extends over 15 amino acids. Germline CDR1 reads WNHNN; CDR2 reads SYGVQD (reference sequence). The CDR3 loop reads CASSEGQVSGQPQHF. CDR3 nucleotide sequence: TGCGCCAGCAGTGAAGGACAGGTGTCGGGTCAGCCCCAGCATTTT.

The chain couples TRBV5-6 to TRBJ1-2; D is unresolved. Trimming took off 4 bases at V and 8 bases at J, with 21 bases between the two ends. Germline CDR1 SGHDT, CDR2 YYEEEE. The CDR3 is 15 residues long. CDR3 sequence: CASSPVSGSVGGYTF. The DNA for the CDR3 is TGTGCCAGCAGCCCAGTTTCGGGTTCCGTTGGCGGCTACACCTTC.

The chain joins TRBV7-9 to TRBJ1-1, with TRBD1 identical over 8 bases. The CDR3 has 19 residues. Germline V gives CDR1 SEHNR, CDR2 FQNEAQ (reference sequence). V lost 3 bases, J lost 3 bases, and 18 bases stayed unmatched. CDR3 sequence (DNA): TGTGCCAGCAGCTTCTCACGCGTTTCGCAGGGGGCGCGGGACACTGAAGCTTTCTTT. Translated: CASSFSRVSQGARDTEAFF. Full variable domain (outside the CDR3, taken from reference TRBV7-9 and TRBJ1-1): DTGVSQNPRHKITKRGQNVTFRCDPISEHNRLYWYRQTLGQGPEFLTYFQNEAQLEKSRLLSDRFSAERPKGSFSTLEIQRTEQGDSAMYLCASSFSRVSQGARDTEAFFGQGTRLTVV.

The J gene is TRBJ2-7, the V gene TRBV2; 7 nucleotides match TRBD2. The CDR3 spans 14 residues. The V and J ends lost 5 bases and 5 bases, in that order; junction bases with no gene match: 9. The germline gives CDR1 SNHLY, CDR2 FYNNEI. The CDR3 region has the DNA TGTGCCAGCAGTAAAGGGAGGGAACAGAACGAGCAGTACTTC. Protein product: CASSKGREQNEQYF.

The V and J genes are TRBV7-8 and TRBJ2-1, with no clear D. Germline V gene lookup returns CDR1 SGHVS and CDR2 FQNEAQ. V lost 5 bases, J lost 9 bases, and 20 bases lay in between. This CDR3 contains 15 residues. Here the CDR3 reads CASSRGGVWKTEQFF. The CDR3 nucleotides read TGTGCCAGCAGCCGAGGTGGGGTCTGGAAAACTGAGCAGTTCTTC.

The chain couples TRBV2 to TRBJ2-7; 7 nucleotides agree with TRBD1. This CDR3 has 13 residues. Losses at the gene ends were 6 bases for V and 6 bases for J; bases not matched to a gene: 8. Germline-derived CDR1 and CDR2 are SNHLY and FYNNEI. The CDR3 DNA reads as TGTGCCAGCAGGCCTACAGGGGCCGGCGAGCAGTACTTC. It translates to CASRPTGAGEQYF.